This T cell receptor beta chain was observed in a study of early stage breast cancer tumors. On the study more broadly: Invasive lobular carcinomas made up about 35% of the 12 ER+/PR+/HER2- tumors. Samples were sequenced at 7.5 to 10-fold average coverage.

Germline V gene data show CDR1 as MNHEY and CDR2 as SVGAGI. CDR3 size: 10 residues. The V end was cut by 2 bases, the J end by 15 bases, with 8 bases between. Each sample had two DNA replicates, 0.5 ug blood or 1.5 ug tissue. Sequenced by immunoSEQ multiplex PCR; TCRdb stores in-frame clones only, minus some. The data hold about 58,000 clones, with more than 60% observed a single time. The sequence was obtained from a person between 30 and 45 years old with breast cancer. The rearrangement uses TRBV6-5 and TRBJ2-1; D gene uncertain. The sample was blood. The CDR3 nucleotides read TGTGCCAGCAGTTACAATCCACCGTTCTTC. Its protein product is CASSYNPPFF.